The clone carrying this T cell receptor (beta chain) was detected only a few times. The data were obtained in a study of CD8+ T cells in alopecia areata. Study at large: Treated patients swallowed 5 to 10 mg of oral tofacitinib twice daily.

Alopecia areata patients gave lesional scalp punch biopsies and peripheral blood samples. Following extraction, RNA underwent reverse transcription to cDNA, which served as the sequencing template. Only in-frame clones appear in the TCRdb table, and some are missing; sequencing was by immunoSEQ multiplex PCR. Of 140,000 to 150,000 clones detected, 40% to 65% appear once; the ten largest clones hold over 0.85%. Germline V lookup: CDR1 SEHNR, CDR2 FQNEAQ (reference sequence). With V trimmed by 3 bases and J by 5 bases, 6 bases remained unmatched. CDR3 length: 15 residues. The sample consisted of CD4+ T cells sorted from blood, taken at week 0. The rearrangement links TRBV7-9 to TRBJ2-7, with 11 bases identical to TRBD1. This clonotype was obtained from a human donor with alopecia areata. For the CDR3, the DNA is TGTGCCAGCAGCTTGGGTGGACAGGGGGCTCACGAGCAGTACTTC. This encodes CASSLGGQGAHEQYF.